The clone carrying this T cell receptor beta chain was recorded a few times. Its target is not known. Some clones are missing from TCRdb's copy, which holds only in-frame ones; the method was immunoSEQ multiplex PCR. Of about 180,000 clones listed, approximately 94% are singletons. These data are taken from a study of T cell responses to AZD1222 COVID-19 vaccine. Across the study: Doses given second, at about 4 or about 12 weeks, were pooled.

With 5 bases clipped from V and 3 bases from J, the junction kept 3 bases outside the gene matches. This CDR3 region has 14 residues. Germline values: CDR1 SEHNR, CDR2 FQNEAQ (reference sequence). Whole-study findings and limits: Spike-specific TCR repertoires showed rising breadth and depth after two AZD1222 doses. It was only 6 or 7 AZD1222 recipients who were seropositive at baseline.

The TCR comes from an adult in good health. Specimen: peripheral blood, collected on day 0 of AZD1222 vaccination. The chain couples TRBV7-9 to TRBJ2-5; 10 nucleotides line up with TRBD2. For the CDR3, the DNA is TGTGCCAGCAGCCCAGGACTAGCGGAAGAGACCCAGTACTTC. Amino acid sequence: CASSPGLAEETQYF.